These T cell receptor beta chains were read from a single sample in a study of T cell changes during pregnancy in multiple sclerosis. Assay used: immunoSEQ multiplex PCR; TCRdb lists only in-frame clones, some missing. The sample consists of around 52,000 clones, about 90% of them appearing once. The sequencing here drew on CD4+ T cells from peripheral blood mononuclear cells, taken in the second trimester of pregnancy. These TCRs come from a female donor with multiple sclerosis, enrolled in a pregnancy study. Each CDR3 is given with its conserved first and last residue.

v_gene	j_gene	CDR3aa
TRBV2	TRBJ1-4	CASTYRGGINEKLFF
TRBV5-6	TRBJ2-7	CASSGTGTDYEQYF
TRBV6-5	TRBJ1-3	CASRQKTSGNTIYF
TRBV30	TRBJ1-1	CAWRTGGLSKVNTEAFF
TRBV27	TRBJ2-1	CASSSKQTSGRASEQFF
TRBV7-2	TRBJ1-1	CASSPGQTMNTEAFF
TRBV2	TRBJ2-1	CASGERNEQFF
TRBV29-1	TRBJ1-2	CSVQGGYGYTF
TRBV10-2	TRBJ2-1	CASSVNNEQFF
TRBV30	TRBJ2-3	CAWLKADFTDTQYF
TRBV15	TRBJ1-2	CATSRDLAAAYGYTF
TRBV5-4	TRBJ1-2	CASSRPGTGGRDYGYTF
TRBV5-1	TRBJ1-6	CASSLGGENNSPLHF
TRBV29-1	TRBJ1-1	CSVEFQGRGTEAFF
TRBV5-3	TRBJ1-6	CARSLGQGVKESPLHF
TRBV2	TRBJ2-2	CASSVLVGRNAGELFF
TRBV7-3	TRBJ1-1	CASSQGQPGTEAFF
TRBV7-9	TRBJ1-5	CASSLLTGTGSEPQHF
TRBV7-2	TRBJ1-2	CASTEGHLDYGYTF
TRBV4-2	TRBJ1-5	CASSHRDRTRSGDQPQHF
TRBV10-3	TRBJ2-1	CAISPGQGSNEQFF
TRBV30	TRBJ1-2	CAWRDKPRGYTF
TRBV6-5	TRBJ1-2	CASSLGGMGNYGYTF
TRBV7-2	TRBJ1-2	CASSLGGQGYGYTF
TRBV9	TRBJ2-7	CASSFGGLSDSYEQYF
TRBV27	TRBJ2-3	CASSLRTGTSTDTQYF
TRBV19	TRBJ2-5	CASSPPPGDEETQYF
TRBV9	TRBJ2-1	CASSRLAGLNNEQFF
TRBV7-6	TRBJ1-1	CASSFYPRGAETEAFF
TRBV5-1	TRBJ1-1	CASSRAGFAGEAEAFF
TRBV6-1	TRBJ1-1	CASSVKGENTEAFF
TRBV7-2	TRBJ1-6	CASSRFIQSSYNSPLHF
TRBV19	TRBJ2-7	CARVAGKIHEQYF
TRBV11-2	TRBJ2-2	CASSLGPTSGELFF